This TCR beta chain was profiled in a study of PD-L1 blockade in urothelial cancer. Study-level information: Enrolled patients had been treated previously with 0 to 3 chemotherapy regimens. Blood samples had a median of approximately 150,000 T cells.

Time point meaning: peripheral blood 6 weeks after treatment start. Patients' cancers were locally advanced or metastatic urothelial carcinomas. The repertoire was sequenced with immunoSEQ multiplex PCR; TCRdb's copy has only in-frame clones and lacks some. The sample yields 75,000 to 100,000 clones, 70% to 90% seen once. CDR3 size: 13 residues. The germline V and J ends were trimmed by 3 bases and 5 bases, with 10 bases remaining between them. Per the germline V gene, CDR1 is MRHNA and CDR2 is SNTAGT. Study-level findings and limits: At 3 weeks on treatment, tumor-associated clones expanded more with durable benefit.

Worth noting for this clone: Its antigen is unidentified.

The receptor was isolated from a man aged 65 to 85 with urothelial cancer. The starting material was PBMCs, obtained around atezolizumab (anti-PD-L1) treatment. The chain has TRBV6-4 and TRBJ2-5; D remains ambiguous. DNA for the CDR3: TGTGCCAGCAGTGAATTAGCTGGGGAGACCCAGTACTTC. Its protein product is CASSELAGETQYF.